This T cell receptor (beta chain) was captured in a study of blood T cell repertoires in COVID-19 (dated by TCRdb to the early 2020s). At the level of the whole study: The collaborator samples originated in the United States, Italy and Spain and spanned the acute and convalescent phases of COVID-19. HLA class I and class II types, where available, came from metadata supplied by the sample provider rather than from assay-based typing. A freely available public database, intended as a resource for researchers studying the immune response to SARS-CoV-2, is where the repertoires were released. The prospective study material was composed of cDNA or gDNA derived from T cells, B-cell-depleted T cells, or PBMCs. A de-identified subject ID, COVID-19 status, age in years and sex were almost always included in the sample metadata. The samples were drawn from the first 160 participants of the ongoing ImmuneRACE study and from 950 to 1,500 subjects provided by 6 global collaborators. Deeply sampled blood TCRbeta repertoires from subjects exposed to, actively infected with, or recovered from COVID-19 were included in the dataset.

CDR1 is given as SGHRS and CDR2 as YFSETQ, both from the germline V gene. The junction shows trimming of 2 bases on V and 6 bases on J, plus 11 bases between the germline ends. The CDR3 covers 14 residues, taking in both the cysteine and the phenylalanine. Of all the DNA, just the CDR3 is kept, 42 bases in frame from base 1. Each collaborating institution followed its own protocols to collect whole blood in K2EDTA tubes. For TCRbeta analysis, collaborators shipped samples in one of three forms: frozen whole blood, isolated PBMCs, or DNA extracted from either of those sample types. This clone was picked up one time. There is no known antigen for this receptor. Per-base qualities were not stored, and no clone one base away is much larger. What the research found in general, with its limitations: The quantity of clinical and demographic metadata differed by source and by participant and was supplied without curation.

TCRbeta CDR3 regions were amplified from genomic DNA by means of the immunoSEQ Assay, a bias-controlled multiplex PCR. On the authors' methods: Within the assay, amplification of reference gene primers was used to estimate how many nucleated cells each sample contained. To quantify the absolute abundance of each unique TCRbeta CDR3 rearrangement, sequence reads were collapsed and filtered. For each sample, productive Simpson clonality was calculated by taking the square root of Simpson's diversity index across productive rearrangements. In TCRdb, the immuneACCESS table is reduced to in-frame sequences with V and J assigned. These tables do not hold every clone; where another copy was compared, an unresolved V gene accounts for under half, and the others remain unexplained. From that table come the V and J calls and clone size; the DNA was used to work out D and trimming. Present in this sample are approximately 94,000 clones, 80% of which were seen just once. The ten biggest clones cover less than 35% of the sample.

The rearranged segments are TRBV5-1 and TRBJ2-2, with TRBD1 as a weak D call on 6 bases. What was sequenced was peripheral blood. The source of this sequence is a man between 65 and 80 years old with active or convalescent COVID-19. The sequenced DNA is TGCGCCAGCAGCTTTACAGGGCCCCCCGGGGAGCTGTTTTTT. Its protein is CASSFTGPPGELFF.